A single T cell receptor beta chain is shown here with its context. The target of this receptor is not known. It has no much larger one-base neighbor in the sample; base qualities were not kept. The method behind the library was the immunoSEQ multiplex PCR assay. TCRdb carries this immuneACCESS record with in-frame sequences only. Its versions omit some clonotypes, under half of them owing to an unresolved V gene in the studies checked, with the rest unexplained. This sample holds about 160,000 clones; roughly 95% were observed only once. The ten largest account for just over 1% of the sample. The sample is drawn from a study of control samples from healthy donors and cancer patients (dated by TCRdb to the early 2020s). The sequence was collected from a woman aged 25 to 45 in good health. The sequencing input was blood.

CDR3 protein: CASRDRGNYEQYF. The bases are TGTGCCAGCAGGGACAGGGGGAACTACGAGCAGTACTTC. Recombination linked TRBV27 to TRBJ2-7, and TRBD1 matches 10 of the central bases. The germline V gene (reference sequence) sets CDR1 to MNHEY and CDR2 to SMNVEV. The CDR3 spans 13 residues, from the cysteine through the phenylalanine. Only CDR3 DNA is held: 39 bases, read in frame from base 1. V and J are trimmed by 6 bases and 3 bases, and the gene matches miss 2 bases of the junction.